The present T cell receptor (beta chain) was sequenced within a study of beta chain features in type 1 diabetes. Study-wide context: Comparable age, gender and cell yields were observed in patients relative to healthy donors.

Since all of the isolated RNA was reverse transcribed, expressed TCRB transcripts were what got sequenced. Repertoires were generated with immunoSEQ multiplex PCR, while TCRdb's copy carries only in-frame clones and drops some. The sample includes around 150,000 clones, under 13% of them seen just once. This clone has more than one count but fewer than ten. The antigen is undetermined. Per germline, CDR1 SGHVS and CDR2 FQNEAQ. This CDR3 contains 14 residues. V was pared by 2 bases and J by 9 bases, with 17 bases between. Study conclusions and caveats: Across all four CD4+ subsets, people with type 1 diabetes showed modestly shorter TCRB CDR3s. VDJ junctions sequenced from type 1 diabetes patients showed fewer insertions and more deletions.

The specimen was central memory CD4+ T cells from blood. This sequence joins TRBV7-8 and TRBJ2-7; D remains unclear. The source of this sequence is a man between 25 and 39 years old with type 1 diabetes. The CDR3 coding sequence is TGTGCCAGCAGCTTAAGCGAACTCTCCGACGGGCAGTACTTC. Protein: CASSLSELSDGQYF.